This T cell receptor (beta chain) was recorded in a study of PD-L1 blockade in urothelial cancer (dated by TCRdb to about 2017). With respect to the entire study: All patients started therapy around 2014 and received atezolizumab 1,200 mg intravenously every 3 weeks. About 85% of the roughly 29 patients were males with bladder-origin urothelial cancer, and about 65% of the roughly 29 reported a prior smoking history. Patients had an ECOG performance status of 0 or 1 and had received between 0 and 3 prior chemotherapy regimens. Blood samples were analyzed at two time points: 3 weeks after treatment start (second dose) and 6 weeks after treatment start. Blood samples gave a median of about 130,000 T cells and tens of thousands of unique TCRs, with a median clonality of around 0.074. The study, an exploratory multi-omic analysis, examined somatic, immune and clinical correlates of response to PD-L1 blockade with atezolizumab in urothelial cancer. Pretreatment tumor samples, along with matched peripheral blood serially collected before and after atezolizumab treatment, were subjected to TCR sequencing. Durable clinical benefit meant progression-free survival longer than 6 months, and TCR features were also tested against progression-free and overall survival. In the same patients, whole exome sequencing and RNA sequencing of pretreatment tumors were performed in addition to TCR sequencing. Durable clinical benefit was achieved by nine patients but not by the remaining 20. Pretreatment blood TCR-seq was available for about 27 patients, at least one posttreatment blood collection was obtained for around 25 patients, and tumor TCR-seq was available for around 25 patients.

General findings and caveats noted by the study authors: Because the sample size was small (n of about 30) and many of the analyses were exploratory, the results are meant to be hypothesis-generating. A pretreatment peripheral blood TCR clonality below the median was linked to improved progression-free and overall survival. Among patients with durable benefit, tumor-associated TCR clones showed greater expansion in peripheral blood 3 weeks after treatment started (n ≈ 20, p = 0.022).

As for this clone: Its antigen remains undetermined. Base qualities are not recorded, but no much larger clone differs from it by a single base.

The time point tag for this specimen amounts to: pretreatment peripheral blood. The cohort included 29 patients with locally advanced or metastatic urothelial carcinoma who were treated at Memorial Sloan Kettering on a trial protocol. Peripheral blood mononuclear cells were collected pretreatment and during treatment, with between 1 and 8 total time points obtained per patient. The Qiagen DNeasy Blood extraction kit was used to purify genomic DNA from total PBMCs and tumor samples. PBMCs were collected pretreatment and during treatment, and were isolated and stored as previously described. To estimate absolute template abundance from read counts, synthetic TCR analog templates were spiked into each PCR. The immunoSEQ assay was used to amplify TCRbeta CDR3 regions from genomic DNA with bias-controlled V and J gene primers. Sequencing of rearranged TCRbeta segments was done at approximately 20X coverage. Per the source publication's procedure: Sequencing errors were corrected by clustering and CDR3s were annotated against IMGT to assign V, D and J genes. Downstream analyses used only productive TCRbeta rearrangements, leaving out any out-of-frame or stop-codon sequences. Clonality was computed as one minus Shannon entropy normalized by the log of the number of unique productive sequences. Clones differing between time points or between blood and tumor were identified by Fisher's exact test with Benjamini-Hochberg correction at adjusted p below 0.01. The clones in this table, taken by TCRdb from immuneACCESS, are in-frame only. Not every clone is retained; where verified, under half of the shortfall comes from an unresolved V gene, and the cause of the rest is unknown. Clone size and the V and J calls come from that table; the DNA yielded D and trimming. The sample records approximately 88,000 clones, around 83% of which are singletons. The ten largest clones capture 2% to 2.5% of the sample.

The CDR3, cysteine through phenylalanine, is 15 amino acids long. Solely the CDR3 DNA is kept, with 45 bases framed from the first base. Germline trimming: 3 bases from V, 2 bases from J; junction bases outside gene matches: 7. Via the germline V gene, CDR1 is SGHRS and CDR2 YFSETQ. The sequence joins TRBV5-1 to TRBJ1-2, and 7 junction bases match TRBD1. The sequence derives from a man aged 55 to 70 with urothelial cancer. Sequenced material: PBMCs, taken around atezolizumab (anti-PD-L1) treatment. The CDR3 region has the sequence CASSSGTERNYGYTF. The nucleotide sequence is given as TGCGCCAGCAGCTCCGGGACAGAAAGAAACTATGGCTACACCTTC. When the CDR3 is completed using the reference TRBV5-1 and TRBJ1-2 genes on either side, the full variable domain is KAGVTQTPRYLIKTRGQQVTLSCSPISGHRSVSWYQQTPGQGLQFLFEYFSETQRNKGNFPGRFSGRQFSNSRSEMNVSTLELGDSALYLCASSSGTERNYGYTFGSGTRLTVV.